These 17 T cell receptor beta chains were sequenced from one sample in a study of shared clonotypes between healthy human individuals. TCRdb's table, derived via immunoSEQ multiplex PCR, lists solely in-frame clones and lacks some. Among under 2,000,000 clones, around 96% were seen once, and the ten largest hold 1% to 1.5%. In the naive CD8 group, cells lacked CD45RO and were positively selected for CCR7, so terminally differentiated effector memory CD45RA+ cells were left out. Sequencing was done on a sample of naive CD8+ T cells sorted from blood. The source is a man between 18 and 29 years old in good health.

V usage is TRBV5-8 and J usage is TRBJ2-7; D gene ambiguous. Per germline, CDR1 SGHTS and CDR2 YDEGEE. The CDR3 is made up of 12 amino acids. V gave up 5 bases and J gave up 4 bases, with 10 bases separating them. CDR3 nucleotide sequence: TGTGCCAGCAGGGACCATGCATACGAGCAGTACTTC. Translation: CASRDHAYEQYF.

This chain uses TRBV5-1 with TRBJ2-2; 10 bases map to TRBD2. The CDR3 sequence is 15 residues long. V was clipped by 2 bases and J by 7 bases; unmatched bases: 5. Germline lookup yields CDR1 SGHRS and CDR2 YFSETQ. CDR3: CASSLTSGMNGELFF. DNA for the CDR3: TGCGCCAGCAGCTTAACTAGCGGGATGAACGGGGAGCTGTTTTTT.

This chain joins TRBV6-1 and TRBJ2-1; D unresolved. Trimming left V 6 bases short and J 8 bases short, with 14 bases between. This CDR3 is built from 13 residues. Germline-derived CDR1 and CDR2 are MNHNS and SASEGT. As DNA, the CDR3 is TGTGCCAGCAGGACCTCGCTCGTCGATGAGCAGTTCTTC. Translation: CASRTSLVDEQFF.

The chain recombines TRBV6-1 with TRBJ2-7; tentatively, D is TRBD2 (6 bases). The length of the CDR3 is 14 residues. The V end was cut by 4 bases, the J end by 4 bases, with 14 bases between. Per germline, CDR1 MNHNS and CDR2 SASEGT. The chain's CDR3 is CASSGRDSSYEQYF. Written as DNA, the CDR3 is TGTGCCAGCAGTGGCCGGGACTCTTCGTACGAGCAGTACTTC.

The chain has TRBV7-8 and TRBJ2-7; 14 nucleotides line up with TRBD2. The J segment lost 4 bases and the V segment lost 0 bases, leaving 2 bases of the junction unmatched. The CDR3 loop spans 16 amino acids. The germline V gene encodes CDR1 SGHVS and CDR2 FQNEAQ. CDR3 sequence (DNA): TGTGCCAGCAGCTTAGCGAGGACTAGCGGGGGGTACGAGCAGTACTTC. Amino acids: CASSLARTSGGYEQYF.

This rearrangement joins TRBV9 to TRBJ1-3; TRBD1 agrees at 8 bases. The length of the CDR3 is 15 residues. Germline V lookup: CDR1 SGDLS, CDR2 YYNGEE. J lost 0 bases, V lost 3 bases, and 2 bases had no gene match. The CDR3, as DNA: TGTGCCAGCAGCGCAGACAGGGGCTCTGGAAACACCATATATTTT. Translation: CASSADRGSGNTIYF.

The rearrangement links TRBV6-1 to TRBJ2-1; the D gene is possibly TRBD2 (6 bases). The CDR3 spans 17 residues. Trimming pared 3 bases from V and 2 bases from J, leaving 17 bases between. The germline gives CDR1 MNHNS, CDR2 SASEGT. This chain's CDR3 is CASSEHGGTTPYNEQFF. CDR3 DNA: TGTGCCAGCAGTGAGCATGGGGGGACGACCCCCTACAATGAGCAGTTCTTC.

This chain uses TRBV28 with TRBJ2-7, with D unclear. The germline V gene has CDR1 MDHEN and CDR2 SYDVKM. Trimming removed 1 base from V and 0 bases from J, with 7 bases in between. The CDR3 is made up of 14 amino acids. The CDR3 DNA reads TGTGCCAGCAGTTTATTCGGGTCCTCCTACGAGCAGTACTTC. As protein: CASSLFGSSYEQYF.

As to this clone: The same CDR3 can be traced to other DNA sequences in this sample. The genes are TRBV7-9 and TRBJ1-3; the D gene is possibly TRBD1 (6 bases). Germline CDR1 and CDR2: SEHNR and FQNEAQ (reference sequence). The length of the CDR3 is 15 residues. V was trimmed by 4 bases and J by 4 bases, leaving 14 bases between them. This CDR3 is CASSSTGISGNTIYF. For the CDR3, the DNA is TGTGCCAGCAGCTCCACAGGGATTTCCGGAAACACCATATATTTT.

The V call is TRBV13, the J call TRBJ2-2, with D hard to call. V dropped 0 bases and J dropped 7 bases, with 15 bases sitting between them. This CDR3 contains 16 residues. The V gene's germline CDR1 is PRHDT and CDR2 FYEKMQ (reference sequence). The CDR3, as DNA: TGTGCCAGCAGCTTAGGCCGTAGAGGATTGATCGGGGAGCTGTTTTTT. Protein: CASSLGRRGLIGELFF.

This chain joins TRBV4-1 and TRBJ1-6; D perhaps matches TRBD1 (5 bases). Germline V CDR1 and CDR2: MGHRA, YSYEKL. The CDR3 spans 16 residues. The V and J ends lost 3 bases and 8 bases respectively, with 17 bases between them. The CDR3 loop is CASSHGDQTGDSPLHF. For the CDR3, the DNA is TGCGCCAGCAGCCACGGGGACCAAACTGGGGATTCACCCCTCCACTTT.

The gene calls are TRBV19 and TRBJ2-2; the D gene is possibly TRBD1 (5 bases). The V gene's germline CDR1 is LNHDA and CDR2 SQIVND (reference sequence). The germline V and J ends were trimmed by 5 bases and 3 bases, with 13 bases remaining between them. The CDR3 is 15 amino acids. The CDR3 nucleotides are TGTGCCAGTAGTTTAGGGGTTGGGGACACCGGGGAGCTGTTTTTT. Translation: CASSLGVGDTGELFF. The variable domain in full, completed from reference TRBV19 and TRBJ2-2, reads DGGITQSPKYLFRKEGQNVTLSCEQNLNHDAMYWYRQDPGQGLRLIYYSQIVNDFQKGDIAEGYSVSREKKESFPLTVTSAQKNPTAFYLCASSLGVGDTGELFFGEGSRLTVL.

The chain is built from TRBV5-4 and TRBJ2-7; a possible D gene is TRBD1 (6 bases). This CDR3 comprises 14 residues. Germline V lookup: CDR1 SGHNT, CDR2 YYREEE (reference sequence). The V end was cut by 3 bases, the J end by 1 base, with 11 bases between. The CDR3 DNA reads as TGTGCCAGCAGCTGGGAGACAGGATCCTACGAGCAGTACTTC. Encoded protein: CASSWETGSYEQYF.

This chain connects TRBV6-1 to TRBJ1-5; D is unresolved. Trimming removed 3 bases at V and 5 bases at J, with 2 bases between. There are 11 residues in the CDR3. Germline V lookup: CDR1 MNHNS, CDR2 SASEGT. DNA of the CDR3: TGTGCCAGCAGTGAGGATCAGCCCCAGCATTTT. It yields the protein CASSEDQPQHF.

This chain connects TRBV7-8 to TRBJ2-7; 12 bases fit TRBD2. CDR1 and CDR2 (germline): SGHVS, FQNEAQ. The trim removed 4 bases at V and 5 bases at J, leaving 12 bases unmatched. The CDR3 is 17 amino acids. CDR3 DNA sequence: TGTGCCAGCAGCTCGATGCTAGCGGGAGGGTTTCTGAACGAGCAGTACTTC. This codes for CASSSMLAGGFLNEQYF.

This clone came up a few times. This CDR3 is CASSSTRSYGYTF. The CDR3 nucleotides read TGTGCCAGCAGCTCCACCAGGAGCTATGGCTACACCTTC. The V and J genes are TRBV27 and TRBJ1-2; D not certain. V dropped 6 bases and J dropped 4 bases, with 12 bases sitting between them. The CDR3 has 13 amino acids. Germline assignment: CDR1 MNHEY and CDR2 SMNVEV (reference sequence).

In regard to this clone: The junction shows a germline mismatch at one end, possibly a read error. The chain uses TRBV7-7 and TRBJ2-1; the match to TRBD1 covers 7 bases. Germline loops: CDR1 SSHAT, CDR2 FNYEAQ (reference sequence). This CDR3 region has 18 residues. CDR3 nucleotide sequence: TGTGCTAGCAGCCCGTGGCCCGACAGGGCAAGTGCCTACAATGAGCAGTTCTTC. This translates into CASSPWPDRASAYNEQFF.